The present entry profiles one T cell receptor beta chain with its context. These data belong to a study of blood T cell repertoires in COVID-19. Across the whole study: PBMCs, B-cell-depleted T cells, or T cells provided the cDNA or gDNA that made up the material.

How the authors handled the data: It was from reference gene primer amplification that nucleated cell counts were estimated. The method was immunoSEQ multiplex PCR; TCRdb's version includes in-frame clones alone and lacks a portion of them. The V and J calls and the clone size are those of that table, but D and trimming were determined from the DNA. Seen here are over 200,000 clones, 86% observed once, and the top ten hold 3.1%. The germline V gene encodes CDR1 SGHAT and CDR2 FQNNGV. The ends were cut back, 5 bases at V and 4 bases at J, with 14 bases in the middle. The length of the CDR3 is 14 residues.

This clonotype was obtained from a woman in her forties or fifties in a cohort exposed to, infected with or recovered from COVID-19 (not recorded which). The chain uses TRBV11-2 and TRBJ2-5; D might be TRBD1 (5 bases). Material: PBMCs or T cells enriched from blood (not recorded which). The CDR3 loop is CASSRQRLGETQYF. In DNA, the CDR3 is TGTGCCAGCAGCCGACAGAGACTCGGAGAGACCCAGTACTTC.